This T cell receptor (beta chain) is drawn from a study of human T cells and chemical hapten exposure. Study summary: TCR yields per sample varied, mainly owing to small pooled library volume differences. Regarding the study as a whole: TCRs above 1 in 1000 frequency stayed constant with DPC sensitization.

Regarding time point: healthy volunteer bleed at 2 weeks. Total RNA was isolated from unfractionated whole blood. As concerns this clonotype: Its antigen is unknown.

This CDR3 comprises 15 residues. Germline CDR1 MGHRA, CDR2 YSYEKL. V was clipped by 4 bases and J by 3 bases, with 14 bases between them. Separate cDNA molecules received unique molecular identifiers, which the library attached to them. Original data processing: The median was 95,638 TCRs per sample, ranging roughly 23,224 to 750,000. MiXCR, run by TCRdb on the RACE reads, gives a single entry per CDR3 protein. The V and J calls were not made by the authors but by TCRdb's processing. The sample has just over 90,000 distinct CDR3 sequences, just under 9% seen once; the top ten hold about 3.1%. The receptor was derived from a female donor in good health. Some clones in this sample may be carry-over from other donors' samples. What was sequenced was whole blood. This chain connects TRBV4-1 to TRBJ2-3, with D uncertain. In DNA, the CDR3 is TGCGCCAGCAGCCCAGTGCGCGAGGTAACAGATACGCAGTATTTT. It codes for CASSPVREVTDTQYF.